Following are 17 T cell receptor beta chains from one sample sequenced in a study of cytomegalovirus exposure and HLA in healthy donors. Repertoires were generated with immunoSEQ multiplex PCR, while TCRdb's copy carries only in-frame clones and drops some. Of 130,000 to 150,000 clones listed, roughly 90% are singletons. The sequenced sample consisted of PBMCs. Source of these receptors: a man between 18 and 35 years old in good health and CMV-seronegative.

V is TRBV7-2 and J is TRBJ1-1, with TRBD1 matching over 12 bases. The V and J ends lost 8 bases and 1 base, in that order; junction bases with no gene match: 8. CDR1 is SGHTA, CDR2 FQGNSA, per germline. The length of the CDR3 is 16 residues. The CDR3 reads CASGGQGALPNTEAFF. In DNA, the CDR3 is TGTGCCAGCGGGGGACAGGGGGCGCTCCCGAACACTGAAGCTTTCTTT. Together with reference TRBV7-2 and TRBJ1-1, the CDR3 gives the full variable domain: GAGVSQSPSNKVTEKGKDVELRCDPISGHTALYWYRQSLGQGLEFLIYFQGNSAPDKSGLPSDRFSAERTGGSVSTLTIQRTQQEDSAVYLCASGGQGALPNTEAFFGQGTRLTVV.

The chain combines TRBV18 with TRBJ1-1, with D possibly being TRBD1 (6 bases). Germline V CDR1 and CDR2: KGHSH, LQKENI. V was trimmed by 4 bases and J by 8 bases, leaving 14 bases between them. This CDR3 region has 13 residues. The chain's CDR3 is CASSRDRMAEAFF. The CDR3 DNA is TGTGCCAGCTCACGTGACAGGATGGCCGAAGCTTTCTTT.

V usage is TRBV11-2 and J usage is TRBJ1-3; D not certain. Trimming pared 2 bases from V and 2 bases from J, leaving 10 bases between. Germline V lookup: CDR1 SGHAT, CDR2 FQNNGV. CDR3 length: 15 residues. The CDR3 sequence: CASSLSLTPGNTIYF. For the CDR3, the DNA is TGTGCCAGCAGCTTATCCCTGACTCCTGGAAACACCATATATTTT.

The chain is built from TRBV5-1 and TRBJ1-1; weak D call: TRBD1 (6 bases). The CDR3 totals 14 residues. Trimming cost V 0 bases and J 2 bases, with 8 bases left between them. CDR1 SGHRS and CDR2 YFSETQ come from the germline V gene. The DNA for the CDR3 is TGCGCCAGCAGCTTGGTACAGGGAAACACTGAAGCTTTCTTT. It encodes CASSLVQGNTEAFF.

The chain recombines TRBV27 with TRBJ1-5; 9 bases align to TRBD1. The CDR3 has 15 amino acids. The V and J ends lost 5 bases and 4 bases, in that order; junction bases with no gene match: 6. CDR1 and CDR2 (germline): MNHEY, SMNVEV (reference sequence). CDR3 region: CASSLRQGGNQPQHF. CDR3 sequence (DNA): TGTGCCAGCAGTCTCCGACAGGGGGGTAATCAGCCCCAGCATTTT.

The chain has TRBV27 and TRBJ2-7; possibly TRBD1 for D (6 bases). Per the germline V gene, CDR1 is MNHEY and CDR2 is SMNVEV (reference sequence). The V end lost 6 bases, the J end lost 3 bases, and 6 bases lay between the germline ends. The CDR3 has 11 amino acids. The CDR3 DNA reads as TGTGCCAGCAGAGGGGGCTACGAGCAGTACGTC. Translated: CASRGGYEQYV.

The V and J genes are TRBV5-1 and TRBJ2-6; D uncertain. The germline CDR1 and CDR2 sequences are SGHRS and YFSETQ. The CDR3 covers 18 residues. The V and J ends lost 2 bases and 4 bases respectively, with 19 bases between them. CDR3 sequence (DNA): TGCGCCAGCAGCTTTTATTCCCCAGGCTCTACAGGGGCCAACGTCCTGACTTTC. Its translation: CASSFYSPGSTGANVLTF.

The chain is built from TRBV6-5 and TRBJ1-1; D is uncertain. Deletions cut 2 bases from V and 0 bases from J, with 10 bases between. Germline values: CDR1 MNHEY, CDR2 SVGAGI. CDR3 length: 15 residues. The CDR3 DNA reads as TGTGCCAGCAGTTACCAGACATCCATGAACACTGAAGCTTTCTTT. This sequence encodes CASSYQTSMNTEAFF.

The V gene is TRBV27, the J gene TRBJ1-2, with 9 nucleotides matching TRBD1. The V gene end was trimmed by 2 bases and the J gene end by 4 bases; junction bases not matched to a gene: 8. This CDR3 has 16 amino acids. The V gene's germline CDR1 is MNHEY and CDR2 SMNVEV (reference sequence). The CDR3 DNA reads TGTGCCAGCAGTTTAATGCGGGACAGGGTTATCTATGGCTACACCTTC. It yields the protein CASSLMRDRVIYGYTF.

The chain couples TRBV7-2 to TRBJ2-5; a weak D match, TRBD2 (6 bases). Germline V gene data show CDR1 as SGHTA and CDR2 as FQGNSA. V was clipped by 1 base and J by 5 bases, with 14 bases between them. The CDR3 is made up of 15 amino acids. The CDR3 spells CASSLVWGAGETQYF. The CDR3 DNA sequence: TGTGCCAGCAGCTTAGTCTGGGGCGCGGGGGAGACCCAGTACTTC.

This chain links TRBV18 with TRBJ1-6, with D uncertain. The CDR3 extends over 14 amino acids. The germline V gene has CDR1 KGHSH and CDR2 LQKENI. Trimming removed 2 bases from V and 5 bases from J, with 7 bases in between. In nucleotides, the CDR3 is TGTGCCAGCTCACCAAACGGGGATAATTCACCCCTCCACTTT. It yields the protein CASSPNGDNSPLHF. The full variable domain, rest sourced from reference TRBV18 and TRBJ1-6, is NAGVMQNPRHLVRRRGQEARLRCSPMKGHSHVYWYRQLPEEGLKFMVYLQKENIIDESGMPKERFSAEFPKEGPSILRIQQVVRGDSAAYFCASSPNGDNSPLHFGNGTRLTVT.

Remarks on this clone: One end of the junction varies from germline; a read error may be responsible. V is TRBV19 and J is TRBJ1-1, with a weak D call TRBD1 (6 bases). The germline gives CDR1 LNHDA, CDR2 SQIVND (reference sequence). The CDR3 sequence is 17 residues long. CDR3 in amino acids: CASSLDRQGGGNTEAFF. The CDR3 DNA reads as TGTGCCAGTAGTTTAGACCGCCAGGGAGGGGGGAACACTGAAGCTTTCTTT.

The chain is built from TRBV13 and TRBJ2-7; TRBD2 agrees at 12 bases. There are 18 residues in the CDR3. CDR1 PRHDT and CDR2 FYEKMQ come from the germline V gene (reference sequence). With V trimmed by 0 bases and J by 2 bases, 8 bases remained unmatched. The CDR3 region has the DNA TGTGCCAGCAGCTTAGGGGGTGGACTAGCGGGACTACCCTACGAGCAGTACGTC. It translates to CASSLGGGLAGLPYEQYV.

The chain couples TRBV4-3 to TRBJ2-3; D gene ambiguous. Looked up from germline, CDR1 is LGHNA and CDR2 is YSLEER. V lost 0 bases and J 0 bases, leaving 13 bases between the germline ends. The CDR3 contains 17 residues. The CDR3, as DNA: TGCGCCAGCAGCCAAGATTTGCTCCTTCTAAGCACAGATACGCAGTATTTT. Residues: CASSQDLLLLSTDTQYF.

The chain is built from TRBV10-1 and TRBJ2-3; D is perhaps TRBD1 (5 bases). V was cut by 2 bases and J by 2 bases, with 8 bases left in between. The CDR3 totals 14 residues. Germline assignment: CDR1 WNHNN and CDR2 SYGVQD (reference sequence). The CDR3 is CASSEDSPTDTQYF. CDR3 in DNA: TGCGCCAGCAGTGAGGACAGCCCCACAGATACGCAGTATTTT.

V is TRBV10-3 and J is TRBJ1-1, with a possible D match to TRBD1 (5 bases). This CDR3 comprises 16 residues. Germline lookup yields CDR1 ENHRY and CDR2 SYGVKD. The V end lost 0 bases, the J end lost 3 bases, and 14 bases lay between the germline ends. The CDR3 region has the DNA TGTGCCATCAGTGAGTCCCAGGGCCGCCCCGACACTGAAGCTTTCTTT. It specifies CAISESQGRPDTEAFF.

This clone was observed a single time. The V and J genes are TRBV6-5 and TRBJ2-2; D is unclear. Trimming stripped 2 bases from V and 3 bases from J, with 7 bases between. The CDR3 contains 14 residues. The V gene's germline CDR1 is MNHEY and CDR2 SVGAGI. CDR3 residues: CASSYRHYTGELFF. CDR3 in DNA: TGTGCCAGCAGTTACAGACACTACACCGGGGAGCTGTTTTTT.